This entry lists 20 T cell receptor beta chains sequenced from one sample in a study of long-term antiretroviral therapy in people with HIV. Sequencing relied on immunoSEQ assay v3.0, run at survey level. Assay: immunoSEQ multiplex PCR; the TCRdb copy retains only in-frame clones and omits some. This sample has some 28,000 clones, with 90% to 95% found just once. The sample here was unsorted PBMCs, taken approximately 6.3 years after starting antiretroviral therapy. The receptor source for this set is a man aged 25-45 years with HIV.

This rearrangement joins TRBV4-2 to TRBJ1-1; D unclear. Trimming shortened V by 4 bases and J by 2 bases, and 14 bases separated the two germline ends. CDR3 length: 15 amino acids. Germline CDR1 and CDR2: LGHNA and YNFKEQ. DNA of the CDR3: TGTGCCAGCAGCCGAGTCGGACGGGTTAACACTGAAGCTTTCTTT. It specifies CASSRVGRVNTEAFF.

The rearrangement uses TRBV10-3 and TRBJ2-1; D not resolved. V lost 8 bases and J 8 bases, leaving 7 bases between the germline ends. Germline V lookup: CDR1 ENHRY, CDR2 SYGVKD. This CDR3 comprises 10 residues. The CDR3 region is CAILVYEQFF. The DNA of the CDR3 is TGTGCCATCCTCGTGTATGAGCAGTTCTTC.

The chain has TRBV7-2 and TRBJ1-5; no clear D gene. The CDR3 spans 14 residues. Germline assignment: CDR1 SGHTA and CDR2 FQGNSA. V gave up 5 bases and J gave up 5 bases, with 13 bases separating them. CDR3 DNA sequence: TGTGCCAGCAGCCTCGGAGGGCCTTATCAGCCCCAGCATTTT. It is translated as CASSLGGPYQPQHF.

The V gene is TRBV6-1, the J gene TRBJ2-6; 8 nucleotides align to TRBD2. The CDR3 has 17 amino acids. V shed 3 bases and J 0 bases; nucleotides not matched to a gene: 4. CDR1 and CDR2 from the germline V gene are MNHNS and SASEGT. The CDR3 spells CASSDERELSGANVLTF. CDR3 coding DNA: TGTGCCAGCAGTGACGAGCGGGAGCTCTCTGGGGCCAACGTCCTGACTTTC.

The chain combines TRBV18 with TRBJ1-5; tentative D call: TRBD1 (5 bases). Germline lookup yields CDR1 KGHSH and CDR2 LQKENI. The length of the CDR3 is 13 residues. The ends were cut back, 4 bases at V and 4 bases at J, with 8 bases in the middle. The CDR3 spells CASSQTANQPQHF. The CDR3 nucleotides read TGTGCCAGCTCACAGACAGCTAATCAGCCCCAGCATTTT. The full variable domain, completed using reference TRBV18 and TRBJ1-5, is NAGVMQNPRHLVRRRGQEARLRCSPMKGHSHVYWYRQLPEEGLKFMVYLQKENIIDESGMPKERFSAEFPKEGPSILRIQQVVRGDSAAYFCASSQTANQPQHFGDGTRLSIL.

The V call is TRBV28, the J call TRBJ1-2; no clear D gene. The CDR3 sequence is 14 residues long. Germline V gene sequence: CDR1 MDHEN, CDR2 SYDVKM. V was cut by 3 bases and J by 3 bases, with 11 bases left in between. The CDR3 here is CASSFGVGYYGYTF. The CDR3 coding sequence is TGTGCCAGCAGTTTCGGGGTAGGGTACTATGGCTACACCTTC.

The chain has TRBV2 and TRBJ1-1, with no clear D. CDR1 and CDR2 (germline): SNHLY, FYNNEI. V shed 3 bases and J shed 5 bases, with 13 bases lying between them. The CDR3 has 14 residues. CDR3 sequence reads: CASSDLGVGTEAFF. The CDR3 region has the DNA TGTGCCAGCAGTGATTTGGGTGTCGGGACTGAAGCTTTCTTT.

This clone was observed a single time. The CDR3, as DNA: TGTGCCAGCTCACCAATCTCACAGGGAGCCTACGAGCAGTACTTC. Its translation is CASSPISQGAYEQYF. The chain is built from TRBV18 and TRBJ2-7, with D perhaps matching TRBD1 (6 bases). Germline V gene data show CDR1 as KGHSH and CDR2 as LQKENI. The CDR3 extends over 15 amino acids. V was clipped by 2 bases and J by 2 bases, with 13 bases between them.

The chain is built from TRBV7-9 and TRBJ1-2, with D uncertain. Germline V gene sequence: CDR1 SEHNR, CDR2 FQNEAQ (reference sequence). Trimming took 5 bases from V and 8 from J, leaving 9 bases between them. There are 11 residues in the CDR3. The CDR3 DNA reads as TGTGCCAGCAGCCCTTTTGGAGGCTACACCTTC. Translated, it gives CASSPFGGYTF.

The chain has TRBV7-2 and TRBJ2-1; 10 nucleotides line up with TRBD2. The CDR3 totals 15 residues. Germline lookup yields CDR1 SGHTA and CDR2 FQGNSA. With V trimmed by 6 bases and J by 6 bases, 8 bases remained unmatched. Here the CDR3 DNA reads TGTGCCAGCAGTATCAAGCGGGGGGGCCTCAATGAGCAGTTCTTC. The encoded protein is CASSIKRGGLNEQFF.

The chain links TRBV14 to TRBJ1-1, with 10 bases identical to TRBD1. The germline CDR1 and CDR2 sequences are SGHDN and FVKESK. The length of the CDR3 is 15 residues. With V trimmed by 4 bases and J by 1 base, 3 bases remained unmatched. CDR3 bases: TGTGCCAGCAGCCTGACAGGGGGCCCGAACACTGAAGCTTTCTTT. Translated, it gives CASSLTGGPNTEAFF.

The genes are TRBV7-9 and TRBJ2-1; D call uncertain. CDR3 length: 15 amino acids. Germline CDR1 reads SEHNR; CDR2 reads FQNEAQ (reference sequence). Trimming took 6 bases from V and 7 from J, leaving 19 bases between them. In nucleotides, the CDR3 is TGTGCCAGCAGGCCAAAGGACCGCCTCGGGAATGAGCAGTTCTTC. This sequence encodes CASRPKDRLGNEQFF.

This chain's CDR3 is CASSARDRSYPNYGYTF. The CDR3 region has the DNA TGTGCCAGCAGTGCCCGGGACAGGTCCTACCCTAACTATGGCTACACCTTC. The gene calls are TRBV6-1 and TRBJ1-2; 8 nucleotides line up with TRBD1. The V and J ends lost 4 bases and 0 bases, in that order; junction bases with no gene match: 10. The CDR3 is made up of 17 amino acids. Germline assignment: CDR1 MNHNS and CDR2 SASEGT.

This chain's CDR3 is CASSLEGGRGTGELFF. The CDR3, as DNA: TGTGCCAGCAGCTTAGAGGGGGGCAGGGGTACCGGGGAGCTGTTTTTT. This sequence joins TRBV7-8 and TRBJ2-2, with D possibly being TRBD1 or TRBD2 (6 bases each). This CDR3 has 16 residues. Trimming stripped 1 base from V and 5 bases from J, with 14 bases between. CDR1 SGHVS and CDR2 FQNEAQ come from the germline V gene.

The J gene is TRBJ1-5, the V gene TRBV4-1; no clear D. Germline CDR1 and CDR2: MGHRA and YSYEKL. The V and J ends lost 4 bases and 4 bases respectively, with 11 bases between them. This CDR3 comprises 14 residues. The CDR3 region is CASSPNWENQPQHF. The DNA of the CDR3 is TGCGCCAGCAGCCCAAACTGGGAGAATCAGCCCCAGCATTTT.

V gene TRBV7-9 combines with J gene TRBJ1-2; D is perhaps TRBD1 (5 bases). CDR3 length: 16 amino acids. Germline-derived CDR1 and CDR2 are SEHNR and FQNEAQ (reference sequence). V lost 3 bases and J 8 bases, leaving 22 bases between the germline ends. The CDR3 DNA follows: TGTGCCAGCAGCTTCGGGTTCGGGGCCCCCCGTACCGGCTACACCTTC. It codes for CASSFGFGAPRTGYTF.

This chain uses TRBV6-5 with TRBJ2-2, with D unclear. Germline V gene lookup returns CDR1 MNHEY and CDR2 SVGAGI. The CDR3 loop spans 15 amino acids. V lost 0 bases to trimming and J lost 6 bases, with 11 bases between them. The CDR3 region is CASSYSKVGSGELFF. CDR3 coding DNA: TGTGCCAGCAGTTACTCGAAAGTGGGATCCGGGGAGCTGTTTTTT.

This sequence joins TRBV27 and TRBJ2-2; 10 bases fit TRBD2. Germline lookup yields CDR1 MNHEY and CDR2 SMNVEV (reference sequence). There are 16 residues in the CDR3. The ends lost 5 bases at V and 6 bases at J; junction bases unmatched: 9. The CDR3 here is CASSPGTSVFAGELFF. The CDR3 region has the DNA TGTGCCAGCAGTCCCGGGACTAGCGTATTCGCCGGGGAGCTGTTTTTT.

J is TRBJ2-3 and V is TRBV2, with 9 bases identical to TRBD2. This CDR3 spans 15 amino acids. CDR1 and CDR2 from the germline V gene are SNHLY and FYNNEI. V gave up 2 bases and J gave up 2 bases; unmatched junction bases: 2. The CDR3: CASSESSGTTDTQYF. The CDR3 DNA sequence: TGTGCCAGCAGTGAATCTAGCGGGACCACAGATACGCAGTATTTT.

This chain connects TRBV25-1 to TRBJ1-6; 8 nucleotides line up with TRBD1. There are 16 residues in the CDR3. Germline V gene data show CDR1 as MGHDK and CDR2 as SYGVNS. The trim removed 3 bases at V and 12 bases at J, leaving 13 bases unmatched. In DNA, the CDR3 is TGTGCCAGCAGTGATGGGAGGACAGGGCGGTACGGACCCCTCCACTTT. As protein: CASSDGRTGRYGPLHF.